What follows are 17 T cell receptor beta chains derived from one specimen sequenced in a study of blood T cells in healthy people across ages. Primed by a sample-barcoded 5' primer and a J-beta primer mix, a second PCR proceeded for roughly 7 to 11 cycles. Using its own MiXCR run on the 5' RACE reads, TCRdb lists one record per CDR3 protein. Of more than 650,000 distinct CDR3 sequences listed, approximately 21% were seen once; the top ten hold roughly 22%. Sequencing was carried out using blood. These receptors were obtained from a man aged 70 or older in good health.

This clonotype was seen ten or more times. The gene calls are TRBV7-2 and TRBJ2-7; D may match TRBD1 or TRBD2 (7 bases each). Per germline, CDR1 SGHTA and CDR2 FQGNSA. The V end lost 5 bases, the J end lost 4 bases, and 12 bases lay between the germline ends. CDR3 length equals 13 residues. The CDR3 is CASSLQGGYEQYF. CDR3 sequence (DNA): TGTGCCAGCAGCCTGCAGGGGGGGTACGAGCAGTACTTC.

The chain is built from TRBV20-1 and TRBJ2-3; no clear D gene. The length of the CDR3 is 12 residues. From germline, CDR1 is DFQATT and CDR2 SNEGSKA (reference sequence). Deletions cut 6 bases from V and 0 bases from J, with 7 bases between. As DNA, the CDR3 is TGCAGTGCAAAAGTTAGCACAGATACGCAGTATTTT. This gives the protein CSAKVSTDTQYF.

This clonotype was detected only a few times. Written as DNA, the CDR3 is TGTGCCAGCAGTTTAAGGCGGAGGGGCCTCGTTGAGCAGTTCTTC. This encodes CASSLRRRGLVEQFF. The chain recombines TRBV12-3 or TRBV12-4 with TRBJ2-1; tentative D call: TRBD2 (6 bases). The CDR3 extends over 15 amino acids. The V gene lost 2 bases and the J gene lost 9 bases, with 17 bases spanning the gap.

This chain connects TRBV7-2 to TRBJ2-1, with 8 nucleotides matching TRBD2. In germline, CDR1 is SGHTA, CDR2 FQGNSA. CDR3 length: 17 amino acids. Trimming removed 0 bases from V and 8 bases from J; junction bases left unmatched: 12. The CDR3 bases are TGTGCCAGCAGCTTAGCCCCTAGCGGGCCTGGGGGCCATGAGCAGTTCTTC. Residues: CASSLAPSGPGGHEQFF. The full variable domain, completed using reference TRBV7-2 and TRBJ2-1, is GAGVSQSPSNKVTEKGKDVELRCDPISGHTALYWYRQSLGQGLEFLIYFQGNSAPDKSGLPSDRFSAERTGGSVSTLTIQRTQQEDSAVYLCASSLAPSGPGGHEQFFGPGTRLTVL.

The rearrangement joins TRBV7-9 to TRBJ1-2; 7 nucleotides agree with TRBD1. The CDR3 consists of 14 residues. Germline lookup yields CDR1 SEHNR and CDR2 FQNEAQ (reference sequence). Trimming removed 6 bases from V and 6 bases from J; junction bases left unmatched: 10. CDR3 loop: CASRKTGIGDGYTF. CDR3 in DNA: TGTGCCAGCAGGAAGACAGGGATCGGGGATGGCTACACCTTC.

This chain joins TRBV29-1 and TRBJ1-1; 8 bases are shared with TRBD1. CDR3 length equals 14 residues. Germline CDR1 SQVTM, CDR2 ANQGSEA. V gave up 7 bases and J gave up 1 base; unmatched junction bases: 8. DNA of the CDR3: TGCAGCGGGGAACACAGGGGGGCGAACACTGAAGCTTTCTTT. It encodes CSGEHRGANTEAFF.

The CDR3: CASSVLAGGGDTQYF. The CDR3, as DNA: TGTGCCAGCAGCGTCCTAGCGGGAGGGGGAGATACGCAGTATTTT. The chain employs TRBV9 and TRBJ2-3, with 12 bases lining up with TRBD2. Looked up from germline, CDR1 is SGDLS and CDR2 is YYNGEE. CDR3 size: 15 residues. The J segment lost 5 bases and the V segment lost 2 bases, leaving 3 bases of the junction unmatched.

The chain combines TRBV29-1 with TRBJ2-3, with 7 bases that match TRBD1. V dropped 7 bases and J dropped 1; count of bases not matched to a gene: 8. Germline CDR1 reads SQVTM; CDR2 reads ANQGSEA. There are 14 residues in the CDR3. CDR3 protein: CSAGRQGGTDTQYF. In DNA form, the CDR3 reads TGCAGCGCGGGACGGCAGGGGGGCACAGATACGCAGTATTTT.

CDR3 sequence reads: CASSYHPSSYNEQFF. The CDR3 DNA reads as TGTGCCAGCAGTTACCACCCGTCGTCCTACAATGAGCAGTTCTTC. The chain uses TRBV6-5 and TRBJ2-1; D is unclear. Trimming left V 2 bases short and J 1 base short, with 9 bases between. CDR3 length equals 15 residues. Germline V gene data show CDR1 as MNHEY and CDR2 as SVGAGI.

This clonotype was seen only a few times. The J gene is TRBJ2-3, the V gene TRBV5-5; no clear D gene. The germline gives CDR1 SGHKS, CDR2 YYEKEE (reference sequence). The CDR3 runs 14 residues. The V and J ends lost 3 bases and 2 bases respectively, with 10 bases between them. This CDR3 reads CASSSDPNTDTQYF. The CDR3 bases are TGTGCCAGCAGCTCCGATCCGAACACAGATACGCAGTATTTT.

The V call is TRBV7-9, the J call TRBJ1-4; D gene unclear. From germline, CDR1 is SEHNR and CDR2 FQNEAQ (reference sequence). The CDR3 consists of 13 residues. Trimming took off 5 bases at V and 6 bases at J, with 10 bases between the two ends. CDR3 sequence reads: CASSHLYHEKLFF. The CDR3 DNA follows: TGTGCCAGCAGCCATCTTTACCATGAAAAACTGTTTTTT.

The chain couples TRBV20-1 to TRBJ1-5, with a possible D match to TRBD1 (5 bases). Trimming removed 0 bases from V and 7 bases from J, with 13 bases in between. Germline loops: CDR1 DFQATT, CDR2 SNEGSKA (reference sequence). CDR3 size: 14 residues. The CDR3 sequence: CSARDLRGFQPQHF. The CDR3 nucleotides read TGCAGTGCTAGAGATCTTAGGGGCTTCCAGCCCCAGCATTTT.

The J gene is TRBJ1-4, the V gene TRBV12-3 or TRBV12-4; D ambiguous. V gave up 7 bases and J gave up 0 bases, with 15 bases separating them. This CDR3 is built from 16 residues. CDR3 amino acids: CASTLTTHSTNEKLFF. The CDR3, as DNA: TGTGCCAGCACCTTGACAACGCACTCAACTAATGAAAAACTGTTTTTT.

This clonotype has only a few counts. The chain links TRBV6-5 to TRBJ2-5; TRBD1 might be the D (6 bases). Per germline, CDR1 MNHEY and CDR2 SVGAGI. CDR3 size: 15 residues. Trimming left V 5 bases short and J 2 bases short, with 15 bases between. The CDR3 DNA reads TGTGCCAGCAGTCCTGACAGGCGGCCTCAAGAGACCCAGTACTTC. Its protein product is CASSPDRRPQETQYF.

The CDR3 spells CASTHRTSGRETQYF. CDR3 DNA sequence: TGTGCCAGCACTCATCGGACTAGCGGGAGAGAGACCCAGTACTTC. J is TRBJ2-5 and V is TRBV6-4; 13 bases agree with TRBD2. This CDR3 has 15 amino acids. V lost 7 bases and J lost 4; bases outside the gene matches: 6. The germline gives CDR1 MRHNA, CDR2 SNTAGT.

In its sample, this clonotype was seen a few times. The CDR3 DNA follows: TGTGCCAGCAGTGAAGTTAGCGACACTGAAGCTTTCTTT. Amino acid sequence: CASSEVSDTEAFF. J is TRBJ1-1 and V is TRBV2, with D uncertain. Germline CDR1 and CDR2: SNHLY and FYNNEI. The V gene lost 1 base and the J gene lost 3 bases, with 6 bases spanning the gap. This CDR3 has 13 amino acids.

Worth noting for this clonotype: Sequence at one end of the junction differs from germline and may be a read error. The rearrangement links TRBV9 to TRBJ2-3, with TRBD2 as a possible D gene (6 bases). The V gene's germline CDR1 is SGDLS and CDR2 YYNGEE. The CDR3 has 12 amino acids. This CDR3 is CASGGNTDTRYF. For the CDR3, the DNA is TGTGCCAGCGGGGGGAACACAGATACGCGGTATTTT.